This record looks at one TCR beta chain sequence and its context. This record belongs to a study of blood T cell repertoires in COVID-19. Study-wide background: Both acute and convalescent COVID-19 samples were obtained from the United States, Italy and Spain. T cells, B-cell-depleted T cells, or PBMCs provided the cDNA or gDNA that served as material.

The CDR3 is 14 amino acids. Looked up from germline, CDR1 is LNHDA and CDR2 is SQIVND (reference sequence). J gave up 0 bases and V 7 bases, and 4 bases lay outside the gene matches. Patients of the Seattle cohort, enrolled during active infection, were followed longitudinally. Clones were sequenced by immunoSEQ multiplex PCR, and TCRdb holds only the in-frame ones, with some missing. The sample shows a few hundred thousand clones, 87% of them seen only once. This receptor was taken from a woman in her twenties or thirties with COVID-19, enrolled during active disease. The material sequenced was peripheral blood. The rearrangement uses TRBV19 and TRBJ1-1; 8 bases match TRBD1. CDR3 loop: CASTRTGMNTEAFF. CDR3 coding DNA: TGTGCCAGTACCAGGACAGGGATGAACACTGAAGCTTTCTTT.